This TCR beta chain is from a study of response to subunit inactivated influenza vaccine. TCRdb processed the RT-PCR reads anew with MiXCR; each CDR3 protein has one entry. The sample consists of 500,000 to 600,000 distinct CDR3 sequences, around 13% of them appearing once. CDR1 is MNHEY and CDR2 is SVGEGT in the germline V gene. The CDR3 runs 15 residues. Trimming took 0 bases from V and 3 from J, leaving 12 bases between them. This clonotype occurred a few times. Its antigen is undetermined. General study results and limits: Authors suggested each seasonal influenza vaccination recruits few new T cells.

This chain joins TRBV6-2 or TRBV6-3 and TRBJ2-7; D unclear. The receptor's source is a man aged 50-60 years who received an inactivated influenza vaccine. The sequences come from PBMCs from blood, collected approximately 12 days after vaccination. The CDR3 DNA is TGTGCCAGCAGTTACTCGATCAGAAACATCTACGAGCAGTACTTC. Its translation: CASSYSIRNIYEQYF.